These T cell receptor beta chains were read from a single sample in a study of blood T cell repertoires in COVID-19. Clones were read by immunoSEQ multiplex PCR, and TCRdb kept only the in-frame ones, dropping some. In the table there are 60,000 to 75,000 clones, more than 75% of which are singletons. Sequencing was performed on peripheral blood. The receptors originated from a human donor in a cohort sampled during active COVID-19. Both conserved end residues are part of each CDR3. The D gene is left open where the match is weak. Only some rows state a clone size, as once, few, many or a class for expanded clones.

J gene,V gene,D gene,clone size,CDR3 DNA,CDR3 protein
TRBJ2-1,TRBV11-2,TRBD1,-,TGTGCCAGCAGCTCCGGGACAGGGAAGTTCAATGAGCAGTTCTTC,CASSSGTGKFNEQFF
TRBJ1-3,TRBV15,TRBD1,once,TGTGCCACCAGCAGGGACAGGGCTGGAAACACCATATATTTT,CATSRDRAGNTIYF
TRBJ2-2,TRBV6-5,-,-,TGTGCCAGCAGGAAGGACAGCACCGGGGAGCTGTTTTTT,CASRKDSTGELFF
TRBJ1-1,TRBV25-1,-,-,TGTGCCAGCAGTGAATCCGCCCACAGGGTGAACACTGAAGCTTTCTTT,CASSESAHRVNTEAFF
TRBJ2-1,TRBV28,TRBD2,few,TGTGCCAGCAGTTTGCTGGGACTAGCGACCTCCTACAATGAGCAGTTCTTC,CASSLLGLATSYNEQFF
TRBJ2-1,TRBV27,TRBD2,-,TGTGCCAGCAGTTTAGGGCTAGCGGGAGTCTACAATGAGCAGTTCTTC,CASSLGLAGVYNEQFF
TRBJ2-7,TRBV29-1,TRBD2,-,TGCAGCGTTGAAGGAGGATCAGCAGCGGGAGCTACCTACGAGCAGTACTTC,CSVEGGSAAGATYEQYF
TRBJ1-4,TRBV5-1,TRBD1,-,TGCGCCAGCAGCGATAGGACAGGGGCAACTAATGAAAAACTGTTTTTT,CASSDRTGATNEKLFF
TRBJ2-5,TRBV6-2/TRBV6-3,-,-,TGTGCCAGCAGTCGGACAGAGAAGCCCCAGTACTTC,CASSRTEKPQYF
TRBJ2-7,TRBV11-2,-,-,TGTGCCAGCAGCTTAGCGCCTAGCGATACCTACGAGCAGTACTTC,CASSLAPSDTYEQYF
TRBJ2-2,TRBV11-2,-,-,TGTGCCAGCAGCTTGACTTCGTATCGCGGGGAGCTGTTTTTT,CASSLTSYRGELFF
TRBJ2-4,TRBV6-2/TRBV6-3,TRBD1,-,TGTGCCAGCAGCACGGACAGGGCAGGAAAAAACATTCAGTACTTC,CASSTDRAGKNIQYF
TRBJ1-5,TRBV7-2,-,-,TGTGCCAGCAGCTTAGGTTACGGGGGGAATCAGCCCCAGCATTTT,CASSLGYGGNQPQHF
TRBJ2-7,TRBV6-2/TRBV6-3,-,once,TGTGCCAGCAGTTCTACAGCTTACGAGCAGTACTTC,CASSSTAYEQYF
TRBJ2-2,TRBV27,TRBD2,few,TGTGCCAGCAAAAAACCGGGACTAGCAACCGGGGAGCTGTTTTTT,CASKKPGLATGELFF
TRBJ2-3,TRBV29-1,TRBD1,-,TGCAGCGTTGAGGATTCCGTACAGGGGCTAGATACGCAGTATTTT,CSVEDSVQGLDTQYF
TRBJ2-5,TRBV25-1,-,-,TGTGCCAGCAACTCTGTCGGGGAGACCCAGTACTTC,CASNSVGETQYF
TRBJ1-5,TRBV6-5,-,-,TGTGCCAGCAGTTACGCAGGGGTGGGCAATCAGCCCCAGCATTTT,CASSYAGVGNQPQHF
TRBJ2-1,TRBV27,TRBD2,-,TGTGCCAGCAGTTTGGGGACTAGCGGGAGGCTCTCCTACAATGAGCAGTTCTTC,CASSLGTSGRLSYNEQFF
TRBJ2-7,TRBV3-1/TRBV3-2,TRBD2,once,TGTGCCAGCAGCCAACGTAGGGACTACCACTACGAGCAGTACTTC,CASSQRRDYHYEQYF